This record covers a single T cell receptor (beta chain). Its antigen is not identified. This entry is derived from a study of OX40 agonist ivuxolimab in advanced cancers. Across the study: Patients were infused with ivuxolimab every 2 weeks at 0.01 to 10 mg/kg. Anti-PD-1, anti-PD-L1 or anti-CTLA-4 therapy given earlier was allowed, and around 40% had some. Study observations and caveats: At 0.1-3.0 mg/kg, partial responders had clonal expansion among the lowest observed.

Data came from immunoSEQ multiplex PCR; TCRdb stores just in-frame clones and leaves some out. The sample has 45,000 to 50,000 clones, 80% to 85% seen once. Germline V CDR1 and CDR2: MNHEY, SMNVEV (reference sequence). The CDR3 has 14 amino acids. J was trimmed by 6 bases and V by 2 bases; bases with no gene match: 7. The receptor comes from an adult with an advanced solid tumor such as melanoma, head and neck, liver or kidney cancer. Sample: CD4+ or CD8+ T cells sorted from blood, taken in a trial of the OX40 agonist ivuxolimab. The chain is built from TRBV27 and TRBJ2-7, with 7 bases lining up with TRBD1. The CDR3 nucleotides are TGTGCCAGCAGTTTAGACAGGGTAAGGCGCGAGCAGTACTTC. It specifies CASSLDRVRREQYF.